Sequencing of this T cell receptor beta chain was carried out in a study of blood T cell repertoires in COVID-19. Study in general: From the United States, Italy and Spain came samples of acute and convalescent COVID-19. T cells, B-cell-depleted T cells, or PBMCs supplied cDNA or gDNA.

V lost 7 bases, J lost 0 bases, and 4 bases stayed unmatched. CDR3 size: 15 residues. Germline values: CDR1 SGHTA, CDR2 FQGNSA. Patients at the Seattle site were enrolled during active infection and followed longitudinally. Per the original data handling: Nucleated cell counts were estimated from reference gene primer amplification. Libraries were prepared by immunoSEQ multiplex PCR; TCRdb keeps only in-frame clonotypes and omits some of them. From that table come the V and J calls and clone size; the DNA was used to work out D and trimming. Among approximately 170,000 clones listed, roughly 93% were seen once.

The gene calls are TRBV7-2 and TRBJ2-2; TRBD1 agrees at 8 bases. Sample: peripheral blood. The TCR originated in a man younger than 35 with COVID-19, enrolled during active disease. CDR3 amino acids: CASTPTGANTGELFF. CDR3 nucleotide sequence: TGTGCCAGCACCCCGACAGGGGCGAACACCGGGGAGCTGTTTTTT. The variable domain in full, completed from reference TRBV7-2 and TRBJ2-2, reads GAGVSQSPSNKVTEKGKDVELRCDPISGHTALYWYRQSLGQGLEFLIYFQGNSAPDKSGLPSDRFSAERTGGSVSTLTIQRTQQEDSAVYLCASTPTGANTGELFFGEGSRLTVL.